Following are 14 T cell receptor beta chains from one sample sequenced in a study of human T cells and chemical hapten exposure. TCRdb redid the calling of the RACE reads with MiXCR, one entry per CDR3 protein. The sample has about 52,000 distinct CDR3 sequences, approximately 11% seen once. The time point is: patch test 1, 2 weeks after DPC sensitization. The treatment is: therapeutic diphenylcyclopropenone sensitization with weekly scalp DPC. From whole blood left unfractionated, total RNA was extracted. The source was whole blood, collected in connection with sensitization to the hapten diphenylcyclopropenone (DPC). These receptors all come from a woman aged 40 to 55 with alopecia areata. Some clones in this sample may be carry-over from other donors' samples.

This clonotype has at least ten counts. V gene TRBV4-2 combines with J gene TRBJ2-3; 8 bases map to TRBD2. Per germline, CDR1 LGHNA and CDR2 YNFKEQ. The CDR3 loop spans 15 amino acids. Trimming took 1 base from V and 4 from J; bases not matched to a gene: 4. CDR3: CASSQGGLASDTQYF. CDR3 coding DNA: TGTGCCAGCAGCCAAGGAGGACTAGCATCAGATACGCAGTATTTT.

In its sample, this clonotype was seen many times. This chain connects TRBV6-4 to TRBJ2-1; tentative D call: TRBD2 (5 bases). The germline V gene encodes CDR1 MRHNA and CDR2 SNTAGT. Trimming took off 6 bases at V and 2 bases at J, with 14 bases between the two ends. The CDR3 has 15 amino acids. Written as DNA, the CDR3 is TGTGCCAGCAGCGCCGAGGCCGGGGCCTACAATGAGCAGTTCTTC. Translated, it gives CASSAEAGAYNEQFF.

This clonotype was seen a few times. This chain uses TRBV6-2 or TRBV6-3 with TRBJ2-1; perhaps TRBD2 as D (7 bases). CDR3 length equals 17 residues. Trimming took 6 bases from V and 5 from J, leaving 23 bases between them. Germline lookup yields CDR1 MNHEY and CDR2 SVGEGT. DNA for the CDR3: TGTGCCAGCAGAATGAGGGGGAGGGCTTTTGGGCACAATGAGCAGTTCTTC. Its protein is CASRMRGRAFGHNEQFF.

Only a few counts were recorded for this clonotype. This rearrangement joins TRBV24-1 to TRBJ2-3, with TRBD2 matching over 7 bases. The CDR3 is 15 residues long. J was trimmed by 7 bases and V by 1 base; bases with no gene match: 7. Germline V gene sequence: CDR1 KGHDR, CDR2 SFDVKD. In DNA form, the CDR3 reads TGTGCCACCAGTGATTTCGTCGGGAGGTTGAATACGCAGTATTTT. As protein: CATSDFVGRLNTQYF.

This clonotype occurred many times. The genes are TRBV12-3 or TRBV12-4 and TRBJ2-1, with 7 nucleotides matching TRBD1. Losses at the gene ends were 5 bases for V and 3 bases for J; bases not matched to a gene: 4. The CDR3 extends over 14 amino acids. CDR3 nucleotide sequence: TGTGCCAGCAGTCCTGGACAGGACTACAATGAGCAGTTCTTC. It specifies CASSPGQDYNEQFF.

There are a few counts of this clonotype. The gene calls are TRBV19 and TRBJ2-1; 10 bases fit TRBD2. The CDR3 is made up of 16 amino acids. CDR1 is LNHDA and CDR2 is SQIVND in the germline V gene (reference sequence). V lost 4 bases to trimming and J lost 9 bases; unmatched junction nucleotides: 12. In DNA, the CDR3 is TGTGCCAGTAGTACCCCGCCAGCGGGGGGGCCGAGTGAGCAGTTCTTC. Translation gives CASSTPPAGGPSEQFF.

J is TRBJ2-5 and V is TRBV11-1; TRBD2 agrees at 10 bases. V gave up 5 bases and J gave up 3 bases; unmatched junction bases: 6. The CDR3 loop spans 15 amino acids. From germline, CDR1 is SGHAT and CDR2 FQDESV (reference sequence). CDR3 protein: CASSSRLAGKETQYF. In DNA form, the CDR3 reads TGTGCCAGCAGCAGCCGACTAGCGGGTAAAGAGACCCAGTACTTC.

The V gene is TRBV20-1, the J gene TRBJ2-2; D might be TRBD2 (6 bases). Germline CDR1 and CDR2: DFQATT and SNEGSKA (reference sequence). V gave up 1 base and J gave up 1 base, with 7 bases separating them. The CDR3 is 14 amino acids. CDR3 DNA sequence: TGCAGTGCTAGAGGGCGGGGGAACACCGGGGAGCTGTTTTTT. Translation: CSARGRGNTGELFF.

This clonotype came up many times. The chain combines TRBV5-5 with TRBJ1-2, with D perhaps matching TRBD1 (5 bases). There are 14 residues in the CDR3. The germline V gene has CDR1 SGHKS and CDR2 YYEKEE (reference sequence). Trimming stripped 6 bases from V and 2 bases from J, with 14 bases between. This CDR3 reads CASTGTPVNYGYTF. The CDR3 DNA sequence: TGTGCCAGCACCGGGACTCCGGTCAACTATGGCTACACCTTC.

This CDR3 is CASSALYEQYF. The CDR3 nucleotides read TGTGCCAGCAGTGCCCTATACGAGCAGTACTTC. The chain uses TRBV28 and TRBJ2-7, with no clear D. The ends were cut back, 5 bases at V and 4 bases at J, with 6 bases in the middle. The CDR3 contains 11 residues. Germline V gene data show CDR1 as MDHEN and CDR2 as SYDVKM. Drawing the rest from reference TRBV28 and TRBJ2-7, the complete variable domain is DVKVTQSSRYLVKRTGEKVFLECVQDMDHENMFWYRQDPGLGLRLIYFSYDVKMKEKGDIPEGYSVSREKKERFSLILESASTNQTSMYLCASSALYEQYFGPGTRLTVT.

This chain joins TRBV7-6 and TRBJ1-4; TRBD1 matches at 8 bases. The CDR3 has 17 residues. Trimming removed 4 bases from V and 5 bases from J; junction bases left unmatched: 12. Per germline, CDR1 SGHVS and CDR2 FNYEAQ. This CDR3 is CASSSSSRDRTNEKLFF. In DNA, the CDR3 is TGTGCCAGCAGCTCGAGTTCCCGGGACAGGACCAATGAAAAACTGTTTTTT.

This clonotype came up many times. The rearrangement joins TRBV6-5 to TRBJ1-5; D unclear. The CDR3 is 16 residues long. Trimming pared 6 bases from V and 5 bases from J, leaving 20 bases between. Per germline, CDR1 MNHEY and CDR2 SVGAGI. The CDR3 DNA is TGTGCCAGCAGGGGAGCAGGCCCCACTTTAGATCAGCCCCAGCATTTT. Its protein product is CASRGAGPTLDQPQHF.

This rearrangement joins TRBV3-1 to TRBJ1-6, with D unclear. The germline V and J ends were trimmed by 1 base and 0 bases, with 10 bases remaining between them. This CDR3 region has 17 residues. CDR1 LGHDT and CDR2 YNNKEL come from the germline V gene (reference sequence). CDR3 sequence reads: CASSQVTGSSYNSPLHF. In DNA form, the CDR3 reads TGTGCCAGCAGCCAAGTTACCGGAAGCTCCTATAATTCACCCCTCCACTTT.

There are many counts of this clonotype. This chain uses TRBV7-8 with TRBJ2-5; tentative D call: TRBD2 (6 bases). CDR3 length: 17 residues. Germline values: CDR1 SGHVS, CDR2 FQNEAQ. Trimming cost V 3 bases and J 1 base, with 18 bases left between them. The CDR3 DNA sequence: TGTGCCAGCAGCTTGGCCTCTGCGGGGCGCCTCCAAGAGACCCAGTACTTC. As protein: CASSLASAGRLQETQYF. Full variable domain (remainder filled in from reference TRBV7-8 and TRBJ2-5): GAGVSQSPRYKVAKRGQDVALRCDPISGHVSLFWYQQALGQGPEFLTYFQNEAQLDKSGLPSDRFFAERPEGSVSTLKIQRTQQEDSAVYLCASSLASAGRLQETQYFGPGTRLLVL.